The source of this TCR beta chain is a study of PD-1 blockade in classical Hodgkin lymphoma. Study details: With a 2-week interval, patients received intravenous nivolumab at 3 mg/kg. General study points: The study found that TCR diversity rose significantly by C4D1 in CD4+ but not CD8+ cells. Repertoire differences lack defined causes, possibly disease activity or prior therapy. Lower baseline TCR diversity marked trial partial responders and progressors.

V lost 4 bases to trimming and J lost 6 bases, with 14 bases between them. The germline V gene encodes CDR1 MRHNA and CDR2 SNTAGT. This CDR3 has 14 residues. A remark on this clone: Its antigen is as yet unknown.

This table comes from immunoSEQ multiplex PCR, and its TCRdb copy is limited to in-frame clones, with some not included. The sample lists about 49,000 clones; about 90% were seen once. Regarding time point: cycle 4 day 1 (C4D1), after more than five weeks of nivolumab. Every patient relapsed after autologous stem cell transplantation, and brentuximab vedotin exposure varied. Specimen: peripheral blood mononuclear cells (PBMCs), collected before the fourth cycle of nivolumab. V and J are TRBV6-4 and TRBJ2-3, with D perhaps TRBD2 (5 bases). This TCR derives from a human donor with classical Hodgkin lymphoma. CDR3 DNA: TGTGCCAGCAGTGTCAGTGGGGAGAGGGATACGCAGTATTTT. This gives the protein CASSVSGERDTQYF.